This TCR beta chain is from a study of blood T cell repertoires in COVID-19. For the study at large: Whether acute or convalescent, the COVID-19 samples came from the United States, Italy and Spain. In each case, the material was cDNA or gDNA derived from T cells, B-cell-depleted T cells, or PBMCs.

Sequenced by immunoSEQ multiplex PCR; TCRdb stores in-frame clones only, minus some. The sample shows roughly 130,000 clones, 70% to 90% of them seen only once. CDR3 length: 14 amino acids. CDR1 and CDR2 (germline): LNHDA, SQIVND (reference sequence). V gave up 1 base and J gave up 8 bases, with 14 bases separating them. Input material: peripheral blood. The J gene is TRBJ1-2, the V gene TRBV19; a weak D match, TRBD1 (5 bases). The TCR originated in a woman aged 60-75 years with acute or convalescent COVID-19. The CDR3 DNA follows: TGTGCCAGTAGTATAGGTGCCAGGGCCACAGGCTACACCTTC. Amino acid sequence: CASSIGARATGYTF.